The clone carrying this T cell receptor (beta chain) was detected only a few times. Antigen unknown. CDR3 length: 15 amino acids. Germline V gives CDR1 MNHEY, CDR2 SVGAGI. Losses at the gene ends were 7 bases for V and 4 bases for J; bases not matched to a gene: 9. The authors ran a second PCR of about 6 to 11 cycles using a sample-barcoded 5' primer and a J-beta primer mix. Using its own MiXCR run on the 5' RACE reads, TCRdb lists one record per CDR3 protein. The table shows hundreds of thousands of distinct CDR3 sequences, with around 45% occurring only once. The sample comes from a study of blood T cells in healthy people across ages. Broader study findings: Expanded clonotype changes were possibly confounded by unknown donor CMV status. Donors of long life had a larger count of naive CD4+ cells and greater diversity than aged donors.

Per individual sample, total RNA of at least 5.5 micrograms was extracted. Sequencing used blood. This TCR was sampled from a man in his fifties or sixties in good health. The gene calls are TRBV6-5 and TRBJ2-7; 11 positions agree with TRBD1. The CDR3, as DNA: TGTGCCAGCACCCACAACCGGGACAGGGGGTACGAGCAGTACTTC. This codes for CASTHNRDRGYEQYF.